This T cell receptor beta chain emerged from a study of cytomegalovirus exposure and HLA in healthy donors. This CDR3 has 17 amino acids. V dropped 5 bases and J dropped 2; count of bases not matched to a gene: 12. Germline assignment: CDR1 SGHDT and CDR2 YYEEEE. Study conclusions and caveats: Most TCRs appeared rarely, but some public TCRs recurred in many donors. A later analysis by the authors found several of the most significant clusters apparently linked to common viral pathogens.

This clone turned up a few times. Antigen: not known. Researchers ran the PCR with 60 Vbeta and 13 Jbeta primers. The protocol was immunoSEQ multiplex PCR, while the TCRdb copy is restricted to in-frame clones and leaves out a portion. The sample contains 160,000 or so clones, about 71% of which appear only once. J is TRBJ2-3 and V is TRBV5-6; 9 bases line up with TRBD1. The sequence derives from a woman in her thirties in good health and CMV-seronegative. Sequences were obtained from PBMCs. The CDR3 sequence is CASRQAAGTGLTDTQYF. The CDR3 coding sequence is TGTGCCAGCAGACAAGCCGCAGGGACAGGGCTCACAGATACGCAGTATTTT. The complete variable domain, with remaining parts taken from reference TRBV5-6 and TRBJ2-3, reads DAGVTQSPTHLIKTRGQQVTLRCSPKSGHDTVSWYQQALGQGPQFIFQYYEEEERQRGNFPDRFSGHQFPNYSSELNVNALLLGDSALYLCASRQAAGTGLTDTQYFGPGTRLTVL.